This T cell receptor beta chain was identified during a study of technical replicates of blood from a few donors. TCRdb keeps only in-frame clones here, not all; method: immunoSEQ multiplex PCR. The sample includes about 100,000 clones, 95% of them seen just once. Specimen: T cells isolated from PBMCs. This clonotype was obtained from a human donor in good health.

The CDR3 sequence: CASSPTSGSAGYEQYF. DNA of the CDR3: TGTGCCAGCAGCCCCACTAGCGGGAGCGCCGGATACGAGCAGTACTTC. The chain carries TRBV11-2 and TRBJ2-7; TRBD2 aligns across 11 bases. V lost 5 bases to trimming and J lost 4 bases; unmatched junction nucleotides: 10. This CDR3 region has 16 residues. From germline, CDR1 is SGHAT and CDR2 FQNNGV. The full variable domain, in which reference TRBV11-2 and TRBJ2-7 provide the parts outside the CDR3, is EAGVAQSPRYKIIEKRQSVAFWCNPISGHATLYWYQQILGQGPKLLIQFQNNGVVDDSQLPKDRFSAERLKGVDSTLKIQPAKLEDSAVYLCASSPTSGSAGYEQYFGPGTRLTVT.